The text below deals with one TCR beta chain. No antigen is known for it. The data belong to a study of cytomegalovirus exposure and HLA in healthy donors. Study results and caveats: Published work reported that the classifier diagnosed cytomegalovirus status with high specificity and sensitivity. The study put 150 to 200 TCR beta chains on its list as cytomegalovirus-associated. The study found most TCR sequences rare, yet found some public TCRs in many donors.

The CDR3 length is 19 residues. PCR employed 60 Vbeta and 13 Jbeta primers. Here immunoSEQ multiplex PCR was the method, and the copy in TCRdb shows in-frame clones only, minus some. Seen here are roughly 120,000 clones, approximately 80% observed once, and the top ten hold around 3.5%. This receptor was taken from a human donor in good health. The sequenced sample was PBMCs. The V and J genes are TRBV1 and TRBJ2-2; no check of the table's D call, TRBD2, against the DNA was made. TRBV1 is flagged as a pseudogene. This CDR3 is CTSSQDARVGILETGELFF. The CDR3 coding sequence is TGCACCAGCAGCCAAGATGCGAGGGTAGGGATATTAGAGACCGGGGAGCTGTTTTTT.